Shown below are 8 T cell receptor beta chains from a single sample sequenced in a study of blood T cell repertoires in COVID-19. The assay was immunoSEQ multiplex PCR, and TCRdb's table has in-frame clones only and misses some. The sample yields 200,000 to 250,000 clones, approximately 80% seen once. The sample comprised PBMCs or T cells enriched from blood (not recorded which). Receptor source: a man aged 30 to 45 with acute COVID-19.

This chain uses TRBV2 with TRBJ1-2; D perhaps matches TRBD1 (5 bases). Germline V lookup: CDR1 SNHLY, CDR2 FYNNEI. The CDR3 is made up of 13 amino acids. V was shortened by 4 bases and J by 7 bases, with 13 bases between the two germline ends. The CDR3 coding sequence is TGTGCCAGCAGTGGACGCCAGGGCGGTGGCTACACCTTC. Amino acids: CASSGRQGGGYTF.

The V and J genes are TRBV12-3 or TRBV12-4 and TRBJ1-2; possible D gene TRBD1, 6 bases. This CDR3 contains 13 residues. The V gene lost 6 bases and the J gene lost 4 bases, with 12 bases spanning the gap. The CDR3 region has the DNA TGTGCCAGCAGCGCCGGGACAAGCTATGGCTACACCTTC. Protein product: CASSAGTSYGYTF.

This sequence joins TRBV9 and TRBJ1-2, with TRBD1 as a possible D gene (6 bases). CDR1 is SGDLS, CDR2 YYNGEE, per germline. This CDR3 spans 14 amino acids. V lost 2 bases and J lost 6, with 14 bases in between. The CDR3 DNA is TGTGCCAGCAGCGTCCACAGGGAGGGTCATGGCTACACCTTC. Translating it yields CASSVHREGHGYTF.

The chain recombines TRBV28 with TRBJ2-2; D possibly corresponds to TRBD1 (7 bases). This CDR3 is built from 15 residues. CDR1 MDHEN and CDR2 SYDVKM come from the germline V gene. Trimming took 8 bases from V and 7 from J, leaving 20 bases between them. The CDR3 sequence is CASLRYRGGVGELFF. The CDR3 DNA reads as TGTGCCAGCTTGAGGTACAGGGGAGGTGTCGGGGAGCTGTTTTTT.

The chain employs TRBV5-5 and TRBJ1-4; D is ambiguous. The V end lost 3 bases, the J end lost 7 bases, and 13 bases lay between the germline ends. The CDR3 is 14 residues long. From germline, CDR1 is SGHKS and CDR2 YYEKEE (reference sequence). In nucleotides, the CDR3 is TGTGCCAGCAGCTCCCTGCTGGGGAGTGAAAAACTGTTTTTT. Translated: CASSSLLGSEKLFF.

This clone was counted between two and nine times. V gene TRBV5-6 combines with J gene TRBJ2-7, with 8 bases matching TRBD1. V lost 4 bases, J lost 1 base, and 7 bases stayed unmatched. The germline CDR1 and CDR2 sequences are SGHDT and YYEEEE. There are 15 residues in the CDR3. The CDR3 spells CASSPGQVSSYEQYF. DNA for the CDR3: TGTGCCAGCAGCCCGGGACAGGTCTCTTCCTACGAGCAGTACTTC.

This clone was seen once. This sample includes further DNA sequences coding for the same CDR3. The CDR3 region has the DNA TGCGCCAGCAGCCTCGGGACAGGGAAATACGAGCAGTACTTC. Translation gives CASSLGTGKYEQYF. J is TRBJ2-7 and V is TRBV5-1; 9 bases fit TRBD1. From germline, CDR1 is SGHRS and CDR2 YFSETQ. The CDR3 spans 14 residues. The V and J ends lost 4 bases and 4 bases, in that order; junction bases with no gene match: 6.

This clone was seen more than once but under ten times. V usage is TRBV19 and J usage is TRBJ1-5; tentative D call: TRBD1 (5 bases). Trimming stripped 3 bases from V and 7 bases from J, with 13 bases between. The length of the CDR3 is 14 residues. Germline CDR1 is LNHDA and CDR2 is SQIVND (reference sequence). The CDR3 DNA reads TGTGCCAGTAGTATCGTCGGGGGTCGGCAGCCCCAGCATTTT. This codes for CASSIVGGRQPQHF. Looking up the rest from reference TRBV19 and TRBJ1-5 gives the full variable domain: DGGITQSPKYLFRKEGQNVTLSCEQNLNHDAMYWYRQDPGQGLRLIYYSQIVNDFQKGDIAEGYSVSREKKESFPLTVTSAQKNPTAFYLCASSIVGGRQPQHFGDGTRLSIL.